This T cell receptor (beta chain) was obtained from a study of technical replicates of blood from several donors. The germline gives CDR1 MRHNA, CDR2 SNTAGT. The CDR3 extends over 15 amino acids. V dropped 2 bases and J dropped 6; count of bases not matched to a gene: 5. Produced via immunoSEQ multiplex PCR; TCRdb's table is partial and in-frame only. The table lists tens of thousands of clones, around 96% of them singletons, with 3% in the top ten. The specimen sequenced was PBMCs. This clonotype originated in a human donor in good health. Some clones in this sample may be carry-over from other donors' samples. The chain carries TRBV6-4 and TRBJ2-2; 8 bases match TRBD2. In DNA, the CDR3 is TGTGCCAGCAGTGACACTAGCGGCAGCGCCGGGGAGCTGTTTTTT. Amino acids: CASSDTSGSAGELFF.